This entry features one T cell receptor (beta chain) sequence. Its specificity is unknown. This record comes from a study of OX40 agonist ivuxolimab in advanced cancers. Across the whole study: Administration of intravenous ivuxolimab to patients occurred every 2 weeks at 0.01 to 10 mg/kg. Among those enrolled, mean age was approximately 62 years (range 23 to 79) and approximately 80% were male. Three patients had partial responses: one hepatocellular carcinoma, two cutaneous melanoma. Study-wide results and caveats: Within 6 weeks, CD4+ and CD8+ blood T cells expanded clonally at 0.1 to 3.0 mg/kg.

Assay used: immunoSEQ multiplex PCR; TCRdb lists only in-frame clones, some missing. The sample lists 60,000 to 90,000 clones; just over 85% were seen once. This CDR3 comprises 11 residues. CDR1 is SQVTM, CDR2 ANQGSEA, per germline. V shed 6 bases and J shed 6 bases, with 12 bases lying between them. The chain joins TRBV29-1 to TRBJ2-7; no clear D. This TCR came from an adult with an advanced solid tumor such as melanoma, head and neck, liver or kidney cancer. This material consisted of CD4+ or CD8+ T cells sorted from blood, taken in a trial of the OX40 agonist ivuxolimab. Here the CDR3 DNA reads TGCAGCGTCCTTGGGGTGAGCGAGCAGTACTTC. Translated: CSVLGVSEQYF.